Shown below are 7 T cell receptor beta chains from a single sample sequenced in a study of T cell responses to AZD1222 COVID-19 vaccine. Sequenced by immunoSEQ multiplex PCR; TCRdb stores in-frame clones only, minus some. In the table there are about 150,000 clones, 90% of which are singletons. Source: peripheral blood, taken on day 0 of AZD1222 vaccination. Receptors were obtained from an adult in good health.

This clone was picked up one time. V is TRBV4-1 and J is TRBJ1-5; possible D gene TRBD1, 5 bases. V lost 6 bases, J lost 7 bases, and 16 bases lay in between. CDR3 length: 14 residues. Germline V lookup: CDR1 MGHRA, CDR2 YSYEKL. The CDR3 sequence: CASSPGGTGQPQHF. Written as DNA, the CDR3 is TGCGCCAGCAGTCCCGGGGGGACGGGGCAGCCCCAGCATTTT.

The chain employs TRBV5-1 and TRBJ2-7; 8 bases are shared with TRBD1. This CDR3 is built from 14 residues. Germline loops: CDR1 SGHRS, CDR2 YFSETQ. The junction had 5 bases not matched to a gene; V was cut back by 4 bases and J by 2 bases. This chain's CDR3 is CASSLTGDTYEQYF. For the CDR3, the DNA is TGCGCCAGCAGCCTGACAGGGGATACCTACGAGCAGTACTTC.

The rearrangement uses TRBV5-8 and TRBJ1-1; possible D gene TRBD1, 5 bases. Germline loops: CDR1 SGHTS, CDR2 YDEGEE. The CDR3 contains 13 residues. The ends were cut back, 4 bases at V and 3 bases at J, with 10 bases in the middle. The CDR3 loop reads CASSRGADTEAFF. CDR3 DNA sequence: TGTGCCAGCAGCCGAGGGGCGGACACTGAAGCTTTCTTT.

In the case of this clone: One junction end disagrees with the germline gene, perhaps due to a read error. The genes are TRBV6-1 and TRBJ2-7; D is undetermined. The CDR3 runs 12 residues. Germline V gene sequence: CDR1 MNHNS, CDR2 SASEGT. The CDR3 sequence: CASSEGTYEQYF. DNA for the CDR3: TGTGCCAGCAGCGAAGGGACCTACGAGCAGTACTTC.

This chain links TRBV7-2 with TRBJ1-2; D not resolved. CDR3 length: 13 amino acids. The V and J ends lost 6 bases and 4 bases respectively, with 12 bases between them. CDR1 is SGHTA and CDR2 is FQGNSA in the germline V gene. In DNA, the CDR3 is TGTGCCAGCAGGCAGTCCTCTTCCTATGGCTACACCTTC. Translation gives CASRQSSSYGYTF. The whole variable domain, remainder taken from reference TRBV7-2 and TRBJ1-2, is GAGVSQSPSNKVTEKGKDVELRCDPISGHTALYWYRQSLGQGLEFLIYFQGNSAPDKSGLPSDRFSAERTGGSVSTLTIQRTQQEDSAVYLCASRQSSSYGYTFGSGTRLTVV.

This chain uses TRBV11-1 with TRBJ1-5, with TRBD1 matching 8 bases. V gave up 2 bases and J gave up 4 bases; unmatched junction bases: 7. Germline CDR1 is SGHAT and CDR2 is FQDESV (reference sequence). The CDR3 has 16 amino acids. The CDR3 nucleotides are TGTGCCAGCAGCTTATTGGGACAGGAGATTAATCAGCCCCAGCATTTT. Translation gives CASSLLGQEINQPQHF.

J is TRBJ2-1 and V is TRBV28; 10 bases fit TRBD2. The CDR3 extends over 16 amino acids. Germline CDR1 MDHEN, CDR2 SYDVKM. Trimming removed 5 bases from V and 12 bases from J; junction bases left unmatched: 16. This CDR3 reads CASSPTPERGGLVQFF. The CDR3 region has the DNA TGTGCCAGCAGTCCAACACCAGAGCGGGGGGGCCTTGTGCAGTTCTTC. The full variable domain, with the rest looked up from reference TRBV28 and TRBJ2-1, is DVKVTQSSRYLVKRTGEKVFLECVQDMDHENMFWYRQDPGLGLRLIYFSYDVKMKEKGDIPEGYSVSREKKERFSLILESASTNQTSMYLCASSPTPERGGLVQFFGPGTRLTVL.